This passage covers 24 T cell receptor beta chains from one sample sequenced in a study of blood T cell repertoires in COVID-19. The data were produced by immunoSEQ multiplex PCR, yet TCRdb's version contains in-frame clones alone and is incomplete. Among around 120,000 clones, approximately 82% were seen once, and the ten largest hold roughly 10%. Input material: peripheral blood. The receptors come from a man in his forties or fifties with active or convalescent COVID-19.

This clone was found a few times. The chain is built from TRBV7-9 and TRBJ1-4; 8 bases align to TRBD1. After removal of 3 bases from V and 5 bases from J, the junction contained 8 bases not matched to a gene. Germline lookup yields CDR1 SEHNR and CDR2 FQNEAQ (reference sequence). There are 16 residues in the CDR3. CDR3 DNA: TGTGCCAGCAGCTTGACAGGGGTGGGCCAAAATGAAAAACTGTTTTTT. Translated: CASSLTGVGQNEKLFF.

This clone is termed large. The J gene is TRBJ1-2, the V gene TRBV4-1; no clear D gene. Trimming removed 4 bases from V and 6 bases from J, with 24 bases in between. The germline V gene encodes CDR1 MGHRA and CDR2 YSYEKL. The CDR3 runs 17 residues. CDR3 DNA: TGCGCCAGCAGCCCTACTCCAGACGGCTCCCTCGCGGATGGCTACACCTTC. Residues: CASSPTPDGSLADGYTF.

The rearrangement links TRBV11-3 to TRBJ1-1; perhaps TRBD1 as D (5 bases). Germline CDR1 and CDR2: SGHNT and YENEEA. V shed 6 bases and J shed 1 base, with 15 bases lying between them. This CDR3 comprises 15 residues. In DNA, the CDR3 is TGTGCCAGCAGGGACGAGACAGCGACGAACACTGAAGCTTTCTTT. Protein product: CASRDETATNTEAFF.

The rearrangement links TRBV5-1 to TRBJ1-2; D might be TRBD1 (6 bases). CDR1 SGHRS and CDR2 YFSETQ come from the germline V gene. V was shortened by 2 bases and J by 0 bases, with 17 bases between the two germline ends. The CDR3 contains 17 residues. Here the CDR3 DNA reads TGCGCCAGCAGCTTCTATGTAGCCGGGGACACTAACTATGGCTACACCTTC. Translating gives CASSFYVAGDTNYGYTF.

This clone appeared once. The gene calls are TRBV7-9 and TRBJ1-3; possibly TRBD1 for D (5 bases). Germline CDR1 reads SEHNR; CDR2 reads FQNEAQ (reference sequence). V lost 3 bases and J lost 0, with 6 bases in between. The CDR3 runs to 14 residues. The CDR3 is CASSLGHSGNTIYF. The CDR3, as DNA: TGTGCCAGCAGCTTGGGGCACTCTGGAAACACCATATATTTT.

The J gene is TRBJ1-2, the V gene TRBV18, with D perhaps matching TRBD1 (6 bases). V shed 6 bases and J shed 7 bases, with 12 bases lying between them. CDR3 size: 12 residues. Germline V gives CDR1 KGHSH, CDR2 LQKENI. The DNA of the CDR3 is TGTGCCAGCTCCTCACAGGGCTCTGGCTACACCTTC. It yields the protein CASSSQGSGYTF.

This chain connects TRBV7-2 to TRBJ1-3; 9 nucleotides line up with TRBD1. The CDR3 length is 15 residues. Germline CDR1 SGHTA, CDR2 FQGNSA. V trimming: 3 bases; J trimming: 4 bases; junction bases outside the gene matches: 4. The CDR3 nucleotides read TGTGCCAGCAGCTTGTGGACAGGGGCAGGAAACACCATATATTTT. Its translation is CASSLWTGAGNTIYF.

This chain links TRBV6-1 with TRBJ1-2; D gene unclear. The CDR3 loop spans 11 amino acids. Germline V CDR1 and CDR2: MNHNS, SASEGT. V lost 3 bases to trimming and J lost 5 bases, with 4 bases between them. For the CDR3, the DNA is TGTGCCAGCAGTGATCAGTATGGCTACACCTTC. It encodes CASSDQYGYTF.

The chain combines TRBV10-2 with TRBJ2-1; 11 bases line up with TRBD2. The CDR3 covers 14 residues. Germline CDR1 reads WSHSY; CDR2 reads SAAADI. The V segment lost 5 bases and the J segment 4 bases; nucleotides outside the gene matches: 1. The chain's CDR3 is CASSTSGGYNEQFF. The CDR3, as DNA: TGCGCCAGCAGTACTAGCGGGGGTTACAATGAGCAGTTCTTC.

The V gene is TRBV18, the J gene TRBJ2-7; D is possibly TRBD1 (5 bases). V was pared by 4 bases and J by 3 bases, with 7 bases between. Germline V gene sequence: CDR1 KGHSH, CDR2 LQKENI. This CDR3 region has 12 residues. CDR3 in DNA: TGTGCCAGCTCACTCGACAGCTACGAGCAGTACTTC. It codes for CASSLDSYEQYF.

The chain is built from TRBV7-3 and TRBJ2-5; TRBD2 might be the D (6 bases). Trimming pared 6 bases from V and 3 bases from J, leaving 11 bases between. Looked up from germline, CDR1 is SGHTA and CDR2 is FQGTGA. CDR3 length: 13 amino acids. The CDR3 spells CASRWDSEETQYF. The CDR3, as DNA: TGTGCCAGCAGGTGGGACTCCGAAGAGACCCAGTACTTC.

V gene TRBV19 combines with J gene TRBJ1-6; D remains unclear. The CDR3 consists of 15 residues. Trimming cost V 6 bases and J 2 bases, with 11 bases left between them. The V gene's germline CDR1 is LNHDA and CDR2 SQIVND (reference sequence). This chain's CDR3 is CASRLGRTYNSPLHF. CDR3 sequence (DNA): TGTGCCAGTAGATTAGGGAGGACCTATAATTCACCCCTCCACTTT.

This CDR3 reads CAWNLQEPYGYTF. In DNA, the CDR3 is TGTGCCTGGAACCTACAGGAGCCCTATGGCTACACCTTC. V usage is TRBV30 and J usage is TRBJ1-2, with D maybe TRBD1 (5 bases). The V gene lost 4 bases and the J gene lost 4 bases, with 13 bases spanning the gap. There are 13 residues in the CDR3. Germline V gene lookup returns CDR1 GTSNPN and CDR2 SVGIG (reference sequence).

The chain links TRBV5-1 to TRBJ1-2, with 12 nucleotides matching TRBD1. The CDR3 length is 14 residues. The V segment lost 4 bases and the J segment 6 bases; nucleotides outside the gene matches: 4. The germline CDR1 and CDR2 sequences are SGHRS and YFSETQ. CDR3 DNA sequence: TGCGCCAGCAGCCAGGGACAGGGGGCGGATGGCTACACCTTC. Protein product: CASSQGQGADGYTF.

This clone was counted a single time. The rearrangement joins TRBV6-6 to TRBJ1-2; 8 nucleotides line up with TRBD1. The CDR3 spans 12 residues. Germline V CDR1 and CDR2: MNHNY, SVGAGI (reference sequence). Losses at the gene ends were 5 bases for V and 4 bases for J; bases not matched to a gene: 0. CDR3 bases: TGTGCCAGCAGTGGACAGGGCTATGGCTACACCTTC. It specifies CASSGQGYGYTF.

The chain links TRBV20-1 to TRBJ2-1, with TRBD2 as a possible D gene (7 bases). This CDR3 spans 14 amino acids. Trimming took off 3 bases at V and 7 bases at J, with 16 bases between the two ends. Germline values: CDR1 DFQATT, CDR2 SNEGSKA (reference sequence). This chain's CDR3 is CSASSGGWGNEQFF. The CDR3 DNA reads TGCAGTGCTAGTTCGGGGGGCTGGGGGAATGAGCAGTTCTTC.

The V gene is TRBV4-3, the J gene TRBJ2-1, with TRBD1 matching over 9 bases. The CDR3 loop spans 15 amino acids. V dropped 0 bases and J dropped 7; count of bases not matched to a gene: 4. The germline V gene encodes CDR1 LGHNA and CDR2 YSLEER. CDR3 coding DNA: TGCGCCAGCAGCCAAGAACAGGGGGCAGGGAATGAGCAGTTCTTC. Translating gives CASSQEQGAGNEQFF.

V is TRBV6-2 or TRBV6-3 and J is TRBJ2-3, with a possible D match to TRBD2 (5 bases). In germline, CDR1 is MNHEY, CDR2 SVGEGT. The CDR3 consists of 16 residues. V was trimmed by 6 bases and J by 3 bases, leaving 19 bases between them. CDR3 nucleotide sequence: TGTGCCAGCAGCCCCGGGGAGCAGTTAGTGACAGATACGCAGTATTTT. Its protein is CASSPGEQLVTDTQYF.

The rearrangement uses TRBV11-2 and TRBJ2-2; D gene uncertain. This CDR3 contains 12 residues. CDR1 and CDR2 from the germline V gene are SGHAT and FQNNGV. V gave up 4 bases and J gave up 8 bases, with 8 bases separating them. This chain's CDR3 is CASSWAQGELFF. The CDR3 DNA is TGTGCCAGCAGCTGGGCGCAGGGGGAGCTGTTTTTT.

This clone occurred once. The chain is built from TRBV18 and TRBJ2-4, with a tentative D call TRBD2 (6 bases). The CDR3 runs 14 residues. Per the germline V gene, CDR1 is KGHSH and CDR2 is LQKENI. V dropped 2 bases and J dropped 6 bases, with 11 bases sitting between them. The CDR3 DNA reads as TGTGCCAGCTCACCAGCGGGACTTCCAAACATTCAGTACTTC. Amino acids: CASSPAGLPNIQYF.

This clone was recorded a few times. V gene TRBV29-1 combines with J gene TRBJ1-1; D perhaps matches TRBD1 (5 bases). V gave up 5 bases and J gave up 1 base, with 14 bases separating them. This CDR3 spans 14 amino acids. The germline gives CDR1 SQVTM, CDR2 ANQGSEA. The CDR3 bases are TGCAGCGTTTTATCGACCGGGGGGAACACTGAAGCTTTCTTT. Translated, it gives CSVLSTGGNTEAFF.

The rearrangement links TRBV30 to TRBJ1-2; 8 bases line up with TRBD1. The CDR3 is 14 residues long. V lost 4 bases and J lost 3; bases outside the gene matches: 7. Germline V gives CDR1 GTSNPN, CDR2 SVGIG (reference sequence). This chain's CDR3 is CAWNKDRVDYGYTF. The CDR3 DNA is TGTGCCTGGAATAAGGACAGGGTGGACTATGGCTACACCTTC.

The V call is TRBV27, the J call TRBJ2-3, with D tentatively TRBD1 (6 bases). V was trimmed by 5 bases and J by 2 bases, leaving 11 bases between them. The germline CDR1 and CDR2 sequences are MNHEY and SMNVEV (reference sequence). This CDR3 spans 14 amino acids. The CDR3, as DNA: TGTGCCAGCAGTGGCAGGGGCTACACAGATACGCAGTATTTT. The encoded protein is CASSGRGYTDTQYF.

V usage is TRBV27 and J usage is TRBJ1-5; D gene uncertain. This CDR3 spans 15 amino acids. CDR1 MNHEY and CDR2 SMNVEV come from the germline V gene (reference sequence). V was cut by 2 bases and J by 6 bases, with 14 bases left in between. The CDR3 sequence is CASSLNGFQVQPQHF. The CDR3 coding sequence is TGTGCCAGCAGTTTAAATGGGTTTCAGGTTCAGCCCCAGCATTTT.